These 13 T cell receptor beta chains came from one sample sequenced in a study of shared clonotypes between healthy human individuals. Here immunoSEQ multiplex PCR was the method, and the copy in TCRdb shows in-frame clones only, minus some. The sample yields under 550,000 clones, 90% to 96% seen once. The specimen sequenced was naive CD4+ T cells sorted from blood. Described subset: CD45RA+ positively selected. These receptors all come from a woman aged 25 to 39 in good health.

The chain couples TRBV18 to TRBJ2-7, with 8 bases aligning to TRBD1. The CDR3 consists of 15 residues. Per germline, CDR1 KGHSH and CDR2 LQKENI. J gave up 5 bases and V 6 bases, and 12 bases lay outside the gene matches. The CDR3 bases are TGTGCCAGCTCTCCTGGACAGGGTGGGGTGGACGAGCAGTACTTC. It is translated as CASSPGQGGVDEQYF.

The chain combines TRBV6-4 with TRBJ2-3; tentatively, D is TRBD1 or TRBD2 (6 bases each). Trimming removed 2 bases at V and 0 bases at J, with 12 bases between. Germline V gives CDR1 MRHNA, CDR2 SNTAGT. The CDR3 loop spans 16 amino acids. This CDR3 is CASSDRRDTSTDTQYF. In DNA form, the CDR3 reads TGTGCCAGCAGTGACAGGCGGGACACTAGCACAGATACGCAGTATTTT.

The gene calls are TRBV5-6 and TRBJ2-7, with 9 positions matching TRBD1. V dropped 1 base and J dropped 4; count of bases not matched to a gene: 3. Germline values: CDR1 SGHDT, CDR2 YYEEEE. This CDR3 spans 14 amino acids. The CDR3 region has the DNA TGTGCCAGCAGCTTGACAGGGGGCGCGTACGAGCAGTACTTC. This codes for CASSLTGGAYEQYF.

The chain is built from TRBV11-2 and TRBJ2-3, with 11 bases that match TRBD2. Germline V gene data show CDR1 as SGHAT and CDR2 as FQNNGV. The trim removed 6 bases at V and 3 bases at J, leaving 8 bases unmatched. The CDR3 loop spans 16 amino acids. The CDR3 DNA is TGTGCCAGCAGTTTTACTAGCGGGAGTTCTACAGATACGCAGTATTTT. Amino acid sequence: CASSFTSGSSTDTQYF.

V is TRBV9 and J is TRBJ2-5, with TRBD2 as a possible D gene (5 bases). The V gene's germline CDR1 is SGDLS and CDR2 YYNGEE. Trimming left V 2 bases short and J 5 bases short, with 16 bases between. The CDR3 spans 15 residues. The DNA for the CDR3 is TGTGCCAGCAGCGTGGGGTATGAGGGTGTTGAGACCCAGTACTTC. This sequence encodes CASSVGYEGVETQYF.

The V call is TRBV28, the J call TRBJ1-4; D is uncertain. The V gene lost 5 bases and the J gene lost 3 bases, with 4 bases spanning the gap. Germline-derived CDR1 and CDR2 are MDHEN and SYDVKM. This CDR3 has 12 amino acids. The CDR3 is CASSHSNEKLFF. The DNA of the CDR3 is TGTGCCAGCAGTCATTCTAATGAAAAACTGTTTTTT.

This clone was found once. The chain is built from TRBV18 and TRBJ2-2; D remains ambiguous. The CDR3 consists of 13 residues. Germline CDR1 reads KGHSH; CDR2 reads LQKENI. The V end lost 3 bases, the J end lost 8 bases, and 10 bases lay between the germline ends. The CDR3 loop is CASSPTIGGELFF. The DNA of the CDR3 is TGTGCCAGCTCACCTACAATCGGTGGGGAGCTGTTTTTT.

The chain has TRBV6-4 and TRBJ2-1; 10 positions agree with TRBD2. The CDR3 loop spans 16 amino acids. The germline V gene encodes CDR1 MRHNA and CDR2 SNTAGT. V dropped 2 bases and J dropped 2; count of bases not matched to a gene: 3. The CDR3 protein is CASSDLAGVAYNEQFF. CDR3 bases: TGTGCCAGCAGTGACCTAGCGGGAGTAGCCTACAATGAGCAGTTCTTC.

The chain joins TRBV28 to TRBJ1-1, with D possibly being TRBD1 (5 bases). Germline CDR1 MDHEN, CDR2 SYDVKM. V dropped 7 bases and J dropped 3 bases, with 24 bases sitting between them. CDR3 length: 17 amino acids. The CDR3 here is CASTRGGAVTGDTEAFF. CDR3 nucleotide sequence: TGTGCCAGCACCAGAGGAGGGGCTGTTACCGGGGACACTGAAGCTTTCTTT.

The CDR3 loop reads CASSSQDPEATNEKLFF. DNA of the CDR3: TGTGCCAGCAGCTCACAGGACCCTGAAGCAACTAATGAAAAACTGTTTTTT. This rearrangement joins TRBV5-8 to TRBJ1-4, with D possibly being TRBD1 (5 bases). V was pared by 3 bases and J by 0 bases, with 15 bases between. Looked up from germline, CDR1 is SGHTS and CDR2 is YDEGEE. The CDR3 covers 17 residues. Combining the CDR3 with reference TRBV5-8 and TRBJ1-4 gives the whole variable domain EAGVTQSPTHLIKTRGQQATLRCSPISGHTSVYWYQQALGLGLQFLLWYDEGEERNRGNFPPRFSGRQFPNYSSELNVNALELEDSALYLCASSSQDPEATNEKLFFGSGTQLSVL.

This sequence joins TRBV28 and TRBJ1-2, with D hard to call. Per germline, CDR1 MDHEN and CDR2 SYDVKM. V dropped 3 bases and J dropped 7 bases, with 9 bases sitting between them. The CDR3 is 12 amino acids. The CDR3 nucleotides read TGTGCCAGCAGTTTGGTAATAGGTGGCTACACCTTC. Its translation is CASSLVIGGYTF.

CDR3: CASSLSQPENTEAFF. Here the CDR3 DNA reads TGTGCCAGCAGCTTGTCGCAGCCTGAGAACACTGAAGCTTTCTTT. The gene calls are TRBV5-6 and TRBJ1-1; D uncertain. Per germline, CDR1 SGHDT and CDR2 YYEEEE. V lost 1 base and J 1 base, leaving 11 bases between the germline ends. This CDR3 is 15 amino acids long. Complete variable domain (other parts from reference TRBV5-6 and TRBJ1-1): DAGVTQSPTHLIKTRGQQVTLRCSPKSGHDTVSWYQQALGQGPQFIFQYYEEEERQRGNFPDRFSGHQFPNYSSELNVNALLLGDSALYLCASSLSQPENTEAFFGQGTRLTVV.

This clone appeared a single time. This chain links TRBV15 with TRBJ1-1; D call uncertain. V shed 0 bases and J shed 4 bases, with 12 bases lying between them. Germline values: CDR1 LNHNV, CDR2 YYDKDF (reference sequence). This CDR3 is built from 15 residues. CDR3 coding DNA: TGTGCCACCAGCAGAGATCGAAGGGTGAGCACTGAAGCTTTCTTT. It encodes CATSRDRRVSTEAFF.